This entry features one TCR beta chain sequence. Its target is unknown. This entry comes from a study of OX40 agonist ivuxolimab in advanced cancers. As for the study in general: Every patient in dose escalation had hepatocellular carcinoma, melanoma, renal cell or head and neck cancer. One patient with hepatocellular carcinoma and two with cutaneous melanoma, three in all, had partial responses. Study results and caveats: Some nonresponders additionally presented with little normalized T-cell clonal expansion.

TCRdb's table, derived via immunoSEQ multiplex PCR, lists solely in-frame clones and lacks some. The repertoire holds roughly 75,000 clones, approximately 86% seen once, with 6.5% in the top ten. Germline V CDR1 and CDR2: SGHRS, YFSETQ. Trimming at V came to 4 bases and at J to 1 base, leaving 3 bases not matched to a gene. The CDR3 covers 15 residues. Blood sampling took place at baseline, cycle 4 day 1, and cycle 7 day 1. This TCR was sampled from an adult with an advanced solid tumor such as melanoma, head and neck, liver or kidney cancer. The chain has TRBV5-1 and TRBJ2-1; TRBD2 agrees at 9 bases. The sequences come from CD4+ or CD8+ T cells sorted from blood, collected in a trial of the OX40 agonist ivuxolimab. The CDR3: CASSRGLASYNEQFF. Written as DNA, the CDR3 is TGCGCCAGCAGCCGAGGACTAGCGTCCTACAATGAGCAGTTCTTC.